The source of this TCR beta chain is a study of blood T cells in healthy people across ages. A sample-barcoded 5' primer and a J-beta primer mix were used in a second PCR of about 7 to 12 cycles. TCRdb used MiXCR to reprocess the 5' RACE reads, holding one entry per CDR3 protein. The sample contains roughly 500,000 distinct CDR3 sequences, under 30% of which appear only once. The CDR3 runs to 17 residues. The same data also went into a second study, on T cells of mothers and their children.

This chain uses TRBV1 with TRBJ2-3; the DNA was not used to check the table's D call, TRBD1. TRBV1 constitutes a pseudogene. This TCR came from a boy aged 5 to 17 in good health. Source material: blood. The CDR3 reads CTSSQDLGGESADTQYF. The CDR3 region has the DNA TGCACCAGCAGCCAAGATTTAGGGGGGGAATCCGCAGATACGCAGTATTTT.